The next 32 T cell receptor beta chains were all read from a single sample in a study of lymphopenia after photon versus proton radiotherapy. Clones were sequenced by immunoSEQ multiplex PCR, and TCRdb holds only the in-frame ones, with some missing. In the table there are some 30,000 clones, over 80% of which are singletons. The source material was peripheral blood, sampled from a patient treated with proton-based radiotherapy. These receptors came from an older woman with cholangiocarcinoma. Some clones in this sample may be carry-over from other donors' samples.

This clone has more than one count but fewer than ten. The rearrangement joins TRBV2 to TRBJ2-1; unclear D gene. V lost 6 bases to trimming and J lost 0 bases, with 6 bases between them. Germline V CDR1 and CDR2: SNHLY, FYNNEI. The CDR3 spans 13 residues. The CDR3 region has the DNA TGTGCCAGCAGCGCACTCTCCTACAATGAGCAGTTCTTC. Amino acid sequence: CASSALSYNEQFF.

This clone was seen just once. The J gene is TRBJ1-3, the V gene TRBV6-1; the D gene is possibly TRBD1 (5 bases). The CDR3 has 15 amino acids. V was cut by 7 bases and J by 0 bases, with 13 bases left in between. Germline V gene data show CDR1 as MNHNS and CDR2 as SASEGT. Here the CDR3 reads CASTRDSNSGNTIYF. DNA of the CDR3: TGTGCCAGCACCCGGGACTCCAACTCTGGAAACACCATATATTTT.

CDR3 region: CASSYDRSYEQYF. The CDR3 DNA follows: TGTGCCAGCAGTTACGATCGCTCCTACGAGCAGTACTTC. V gene TRBV6-5 combines with J gene TRBJ2-7; the D is unclear. The CDR3 has 13 residues. CDR1 and CDR2 from the germline V gene are MNHEY and SVGAGI. The ends were cut back, 2 bases at V and 0 bases at J, with 5 bases in the middle.

The CDR3 spells CASSPGDWAYEQYF. CDR3 bases: TGTGCCAGCAGCCCAGGGGACTGGGCCTACGAGCAGTACTTC. The chain carries TRBV7-2 and TRBJ2-7; D may match TRBD1 or TRBD2 (6 bases each). Trimming shortened V by 5 bases and J by 2 bases, and 13 bases separated the two germline ends. The CDR3 runs to 14 residues. Germline V lookup: CDR1 SGHTA, CDR2 FQGNSA.

The J gene is TRBJ2-7, the V gene TRBV18; D not certain. CDR3 length: 12 residues. Per the germline V gene, CDR1 is KGHSH and CDR2 is LQKENI. The V end lost 4 bases, the J end lost 3 bases, and 7 bases lay between the germline ends. The CDR3 bases are TGTGCCAGCTCACAATCGAGCTACGAGCAGTACTTC. It specifies CASSQSSYEQYF.

J is TRBJ2-4 and V is TRBV7-9; TRBD2 agrees at 13 bases. From germline, CDR1 is SEHNR and CDR2 FQNEAQ (reference sequence). J was trimmed by 8 bases and V by 1 base; bases with no gene match: 8. The CDR3 runs to 17 residues. DNA for the CDR3: TGTGCCAGCAGCTTAGACCGGACTAGCGGGGGCTGGGACATTCAGTACTTC. Translation gives CASSLDRTSGGWDIQYF.

The rearrangement uses TRBV27 and TRBJ2-1; D is uncertain. Trimming cost V 3 bases and J 0 bases, with 9 bases left between them. Per the germline V gene, CDR1 is MNHEY and CDR2 is SMNVEV (reference sequence). The CDR3 has 15 residues. CDR3 protein: CASSLLFSSYNEQFF. The CDR3 bases are TGTGCCAGCAGTTTGTTGTTTAGCTCCTACAATGAGCAGTTCTTC.

The chain links TRBV4-2 to TRBJ2-7; 10 positions match TRBD1. With 0 bases clipped from V and 2 bases from J, the junction kept 7 bases outside the gene matches. The CDR3 spans 17 residues. From germline, CDR1 is LGHNA and CDR2 YNFKEQ. The CDR3 reads CASSQDTGQGGTYEQYF. The CDR3 nucleotides are TGTGCCAGCAGCCAAGATACCGGACAGGGGGGCACCTACGAGCAGTACTTC.

V gene TRBV27 combines with J gene TRBJ2-1; 7 nucleotides agree with TRBD2. Per the germline V gene, CDR1 is MNHEY and CDR2 is SMNVEV (reference sequence). The J segment lost 7 bases and the V segment lost 3 bases, leaving 9 bases of the junction unmatched. This CDR3 comprises 15 residues. The CDR3 spells CASSFPGGSVNEQFF. The CDR3 DNA sequence: TGTGCCAGCAGTTTTCCGGGCGGGAGTGTTAATGAGCAGTTCTTC.

The chain is built from TRBV7-8 and TRBJ1-6, with D tentatively TRBD1 (6 bases). CDR1 SGHVS and CDR2 FQNEAQ come from the germline V gene. Trimming cost V 1 base and J 4 bases, with 14 bases left between them. The CDR3 totals 17 residues. CDR3 region: CASSLEPGHSYNSPLHF. CDR3 nucleotides: TGTGCCAGCAGCTTAGAACCGGGACACTCTTATAATTCACCCCTCCACTTT.

Details on this clone: One end of the junction is discordant with germline, which a read error may explain. Here the CDR3 reads CSGYNEQFF. The DNA for the CDR3 is TGTTCCGGATACAATGAGCAGTTCTTC. The chain joins TRBV20-1 to TRBJ2-1, with D unresolved. From germline, CDR1 is DFQATT and CDR2 SNEGSKA (reference sequence). The CDR3 length is 9 residues.

This chain joins TRBV5-1 and TRBJ2-5; D is undetermined. The CDR3 is 14 residues long. The ends were cut back, 4 bases at V and 4 bases at J, with 14 bases in the middle. Germline assignment: CDR1 SGHRS and CDR2 YFSETQ. The CDR3 is CASSPFLGGETQYF. In nucleotides, the CDR3 is TGCGCCAGCAGCCCCTTTTTGGGTGGAGAGACCCAGTACTTC.

With regard to this clone: The same CDR3 is also encoded by other DNA sequences in this sample. This rearrangement joins TRBV29-1 to TRBJ1-1; weak D call: TRBD1 (5 bases). The CDR3 runs to 13 residues. CDR1 SQVTM and CDR2 ANQGSEA come from the germline V gene. The V and J ends lost 1 base and 4 bases respectively, with 10 bases between them. CDR3 in amino acids: CSVEGQGGTEAFF. The CDR3 DNA reads TGCAGCGTTGAAGGGCAGGGTGGCACTGAAGCTTTCTTT.

The chain carries TRBV6-1 and TRBJ1-2; D remains ambiguous. CDR3 length equals 13 residues. The V gene lost 4 bases and the J gene lost 7 bases, with 13 bases spanning the gap. CDR1 is MNHNS, CDR2 SASEGT, per germline. The CDR3 reads CASSVRQIFGYTF. In DNA form, the CDR3 reads TGTGCCAGCAGTGTGAGACAAATCTTTGGCTACACCTTC.

Remarks on this clone: Other nucleotide sequences in the sample specify the same CDR3. The chain recombines TRBV27 with TRBJ2-1; D is unresolved. Trimming took 3 bases from V and 5 from J, leaving 8 bases between them. The germline V gene encodes CDR1 MNHEY and CDR2 SMNVEV (reference sequence). The CDR3 has 13 amino acids. DNA for the CDR3: TGTGCCAGCAGTTTGGGAACAGACAATGAGCAGTTCTTC. Translated: CASSLGTDNEQFF.

The chain carries TRBV2 and TRBJ1-4; D is unclear. Germline V gene data show CDR1 as SNHLY and CDR2 as FYNNEI. Trimming removed 5 bases from V and 0 bases from J, with 13 bases in between. This CDR3 has 16 residues. CDR3 region: CASSLHPSPTNEKLFF. For the CDR3, the DNA is TGTGCCAGCAGTCTTCACCCAAGTCCAACTAATGAAAAACTGTTTTTT.

This chain uses TRBV21-1 with TRBJ2-3; the table calls TRBD2, which could not be checked here. TRBV21-1 is a recognized pseudogene. CDR3 size: 18 residues. CDR3 sequence (DNA): TGTGCCAGCAGCGAAGGGACTAGCGGGGGGGGTAGCACAGATACGCAGTATTTT. This codes for CASSEGTSGGGSTDTQYF.

The chain uses TRBV6-4 and TRBJ1-6, with a weak D call TRBD1 (5 bases). The CDR3 is 15 residues long. Trimming took 7 bases from V and 7 from J, leaving 17 bases between them. Germline CDR1 and CDR2: MRHNA and SNTAGT. The CDR3 loop is CASKGDAGLNSPLHF. The CDR3 DNA reads TGTGCCAGCAAAGGGGACGCGGGCTTGAATTCACCCCTCCACTTT.

This chain joins TRBV5-1 and TRBJ2-5; the D is unclear. V lost 1 base, J lost 5 bases, and 3 bases lay in between. The V gene's germline CDR1 is SGHRS and CDR2 YFSETQ. The CDR3 spans 11 residues. CDR3 loop: CASSLMETQYF. CDR3 coding DNA: TGCGCCAGCAGCTTGATGGAGACCCAGTACTTC.

V gene TRBV5-1 combines with J gene TRBJ2-2; maybe TRBD2 (6 bases). The germline V and J ends were trimmed by 2 bases and 6 bases, with 8 bases remaining between them. Germline V lookup: CDR1 SGHRS, CDR2 YFSETQ. CDR3 size: 13 residues. In DNA, the CDR3 is TGCGCCAGCAGCTTTTCGGGGGCCGGGGAGCTGTTTTTT. As protein: CASSFSGAGELFF.

The J gene is TRBJ1-5, the V gene TRBV2; D is unresolved. The CDR3 is 15 residues long. Trimming stripped 4 bases from V and 1 base from J, with 11 bases between. CDR1 and CDR2 (germline): SNHLY, FYNNEI. The CDR3 loop reads CASSAVPGSNQPQHF. The DNA of the CDR3 is TGTGCCAGCAGTGCGGTGCCGGGGAGCAATCAGCCCCAGCATTTT.

The chain combines TRBV6-5 with TRBJ2-7, with 7 bases identical to TRBD2. The trim removed 2 bases at V and 4 bases at J, leaving 8 bases unmatched. The germline V gene encodes CDR1 MNHEY and CDR2 SVGAGI. CDR3 size: 15 residues. This CDR3 is CASSYVGGSGYEQYF. DNA of the CDR3: TGTGCCAGCAGTTACGTCGGCGGGAGCGGGTACGAGCAGTACTTC.

The chain links TRBV15 to TRBJ1-2; D remains unclear. Per the germline V gene, CDR1 is LNHNV and CDR2 is YYDKDF (reference sequence). CDR3 size: 12 residues. CDR3 nucleotide sequence: TGTGCTACCGCTAACGGTGGGTATGGCTACACCTTC. It specifies CATANGGYGYTF. The entire variable domain, with the rest obtained from reference TRBV15 and TRBJ1-2, is as follows: DAMVIQNPRYQVTQFGKPVTLSCSQTLNHNVMYWYQQKSSQAPKLLFHYYDKDFNNEADTPDNFQSRRPNTSFCFLDIRSPGLGDTAMYLCATANGGYGYTFGSGTRLTVV.

The chain carries TRBV19 and TRBJ1-1; 9 bases map to TRBD1. CDR3 length: 15 amino acids. CDR1 and CDR2 from the germline V gene are LNHDA and SQIVND (reference sequence). V was pared by 8 bases and J by 2 bases, with 9 bases of the junction left unmatched. The CDR3 bases are TGTGCCAGTGGAACACAGGGGGCGTTAAACACTGAAGCTTTCTTT. Translation gives CASGTQGALNTEAFF. Based on the CDR3 plus reference TRBV19 and TRBJ1-1, the full variable domain is DGGITQSPKYLFRKEGQNVTLSCEQNLNHDAMYWYRQDPGQGLRLIYYSQIVNDFQKGDIAEGYSVSREKKESFPLTVTSAQKNPTAFYLCASGTQGALNTEAFFGQGTRLTVV.

The chain couples TRBV9 to TRBJ1-1, with 10 bases identical to TRBD1. V shed 3 bases and J 1 base; nucleotides not matched to a gene: 6. This CDR3 is built from 16 residues. The germline CDR1 and CDR2 sequences are SGDLS and YYNGEE. The CDR3 region is CASSAGQGLGNTEAFF. CDR3 sequence (DNA): TGTGCCAGCAGCGCGGGACAGGGGTTGGGGAACACTGAAGCTTTCTTT.

Remarks on this clone: Its ends do not fully match the called genes, so a read error is possible. The DNA for the CDR3 is TGTGCCAGCAGTTTGGGACAGGGTACCTACAATGAGCAGTTCTTC. The encoded protein is CASSLGQGTYNEQFF. V usage is TRBV5-4 and J usage is TRBJ2-1, with 9 bases fitting TRBD1. The CDR3 covers 15 residues. The germline V gene has CDR1 SGHNT and CDR2 YYREEE (reference sequence). Full variable domain (outside the CDR3, taken from reference TRBV5-4 and TRBJ2-1): ETGVTQSPTHLIKTRGQQVTLRCSSQSGHNTVSWYQQALGQGPQFIFQYYREEENGRGNFPPRFSGLQFPNYSSELNVNALELDDSALYLCASSLGQGTYNEQFFGPGTRLTVL.

V is TRBV19 and J is TRBJ2-5; weak D call: TRBD1 (7 bases). This CDR3 region has 14 residues. The V gene's germline CDR1 is LNHDA and CDR2 SQIVND (reference sequence). The V end was cut by 6 bases, the J end by 7 bases, with 18 bases between. CDR3 bases: TGTGCCAGTAGCCCGACAGGGAGGCCCGCGACCCAGTACTTC. The encoded protein is CASSPTGRPATQYF.

This rearrangement joins TRBV7-9 to TRBJ2-3; 8 bases line up with TRBD2. Germline lookup yields CDR1 SEHNR and CDR2 FQNEAQ (reference sequence). Trimming took 8 bases from V and 0 from J; bases not matched to a gene: 4. CDR3 length equals 14 residues. CDR3 in DNA: TGTGCCAGCTTGGCTAGCGGGAGCACAGATACGCAGTATTTT. Translated, it gives CASLASGSTDTQYF.

A remark on this clone: Other DNA sequences within the sample encode an identical CDR3. The rearrangement joins TRBV2 to TRBJ2-7; D gene unclear. Germline V gene lookup returns CDR1 SNHLY and CDR2 FYNNEI. This CDR3 has 12 residues. CDR3 in amino acids: CASQFLSYEQYF. In DNA, the CDR3 is TGTGCTAGCCAATTTCTCTCCTACGAGCAGTACTTC.

This chain joins TRBV6-6 and TRBJ2-5; TRBD2 is a possible D gene (6 bases). CDR1 is MNHNY, CDR2 SVGAGI, per germline (reference sequence). V was clipped by 2 bases and J by 4 bases, with 14 bases between them. CDR3 length: 15 residues. This CDR3 is CASSYGGTTGETQYF. The CDR3 coding sequence is TGTGCCAGCAGTTACGGCGGGACGACGGGAGAGACCCAGTACTTC.

The V and J genes are TRBV5-5 and TRBJ2-1; D uncertain. CDR1 SGHKS and CDR2 YYEKEE come from the germline V gene (reference sequence). The ends were cut back, 0 bases at V and 4 bases at J, with 11 bases in the middle. This CDR3 spans 15 amino acids. DNA of the CDR3: TGTGCCAGCAGCTTGGAAGCTTTCCTATACAATGAGCAGTTCTTC. Amino acid sequence: CASSLEAFLYNEQFF.

In its sample, this clone was seen once. The chain uses TRBV7-2 and TRBJ2-7, with TRBD2 matching over 7 bases. The CDR3 has 15 amino acids. The J segment lost 2 bases and the V segment lost 1 base, leaving 5 bases of the junction unmatched. The V gene's germline CDR1 is SGHTA and CDR2 FQGNSA. In DNA form, the CDR3 reads TGTGCCAGCAGCTTAGATCCGGGAGGCACCTACGAGCAGTACTTC. It yields the protein CASSLDPGGTYEQYF.